This TCR beta chain was captured in a study of blood T cell repertoires in COVID-19. Background on the study: PBMCs, B-cell-depleted T cells, or T cells provided the cDNA or gDNA that made up the material.

The protocol was immunoSEQ multiplex PCR, while the TCRdb copy is restricted to in-frame clones and leaves out a portion. The table includes around 190,000 clones, around 85% detected once. The sequenced sample was peripheral blood. The source of this sequence is a man in his fifties with active or convalescent COVID-19.

In DNA form, the CDR3 reads TGTGCCAGCAGCTTAGGGCAGAGCGTGAGGATGAACACTGAAGCTTTCTTT. Its translation: CASSLGQSVRMNTEAFF. The chain carries TRBV11-2 and TRBJ1-1; D remains ambiguous. The CDR3 extends over 17 amino acids. Germline assignment: CDR1 SGHAT and CDR2 FQNNGV. Between the trimmed V and J ends, which lost 1 base and 0 bases, there was a span of 15 bases.